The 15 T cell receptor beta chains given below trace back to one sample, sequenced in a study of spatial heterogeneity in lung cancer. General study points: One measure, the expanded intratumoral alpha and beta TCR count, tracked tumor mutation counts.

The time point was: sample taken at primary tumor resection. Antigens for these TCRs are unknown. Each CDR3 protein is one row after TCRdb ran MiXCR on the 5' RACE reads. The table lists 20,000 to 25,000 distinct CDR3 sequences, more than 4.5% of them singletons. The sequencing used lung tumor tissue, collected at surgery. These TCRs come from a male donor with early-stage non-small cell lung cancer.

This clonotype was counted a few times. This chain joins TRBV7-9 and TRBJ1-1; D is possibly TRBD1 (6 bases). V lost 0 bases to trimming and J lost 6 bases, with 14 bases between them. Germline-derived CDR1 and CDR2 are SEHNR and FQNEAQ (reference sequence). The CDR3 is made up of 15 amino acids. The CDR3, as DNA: TGTGCCAGCAGCTTAGCGCGTGGACAGCGTGCTGAAGCTTTCTTT. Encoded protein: CASSLARGQRAEAFF.

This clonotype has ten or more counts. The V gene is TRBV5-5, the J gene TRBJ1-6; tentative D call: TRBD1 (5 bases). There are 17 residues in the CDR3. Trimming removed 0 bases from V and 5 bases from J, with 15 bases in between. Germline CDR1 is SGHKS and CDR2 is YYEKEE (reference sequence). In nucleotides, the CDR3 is TGTGCCAGCAGCTTGGACCCAGCGACAGCCAATAATTCACCCCTCCACTTT. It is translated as CASSLDPATANNSPLHF.

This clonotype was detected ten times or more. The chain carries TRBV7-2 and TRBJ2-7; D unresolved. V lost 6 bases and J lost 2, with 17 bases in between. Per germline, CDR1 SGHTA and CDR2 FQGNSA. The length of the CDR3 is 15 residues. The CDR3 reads CASRAVMAAPYEQYF. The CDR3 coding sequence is TGTGCCAGCAGGGCAGTCATGGCAGCTCCCTACGAGCAGTACTTC.

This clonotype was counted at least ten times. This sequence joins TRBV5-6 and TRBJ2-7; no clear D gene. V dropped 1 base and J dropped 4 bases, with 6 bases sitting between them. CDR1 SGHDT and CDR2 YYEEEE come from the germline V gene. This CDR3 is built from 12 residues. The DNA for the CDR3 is TGTGCCAGCAGCTTGAAAGGGTACGAGCAGTACTTC. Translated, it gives CASSLKGYEQYF.

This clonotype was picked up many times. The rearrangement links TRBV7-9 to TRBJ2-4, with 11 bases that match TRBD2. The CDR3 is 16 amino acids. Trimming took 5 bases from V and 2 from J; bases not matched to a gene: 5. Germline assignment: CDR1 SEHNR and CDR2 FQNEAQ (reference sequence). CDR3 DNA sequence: TGTGCCAGCAGCCCTAGACTAGCGGGAACCAAAAACATTCAGTACTTC. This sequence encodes CASSPRLAGTKNIQYF. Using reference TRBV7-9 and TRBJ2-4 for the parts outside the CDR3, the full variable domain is DTGVSQNPRHKITKRGQNVTFRCDPISEHNRLYWYRQTLGQGPEFLTYFQNEAQLEKSRLLSDRFSAERPKGSFSTLEIQRTEQGDSAMYLCASSPRLAGTKNIQYFGAGTRLSVL.

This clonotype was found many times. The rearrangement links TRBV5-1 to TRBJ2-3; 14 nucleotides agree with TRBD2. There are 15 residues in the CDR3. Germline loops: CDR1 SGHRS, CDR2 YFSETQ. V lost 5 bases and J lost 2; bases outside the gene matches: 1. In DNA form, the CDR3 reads TGCGCCAGCAGGGGACTAGCGGGAGTCACAGATACGCAGTATTTT. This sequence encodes CASRGLAGVTDTQYF.

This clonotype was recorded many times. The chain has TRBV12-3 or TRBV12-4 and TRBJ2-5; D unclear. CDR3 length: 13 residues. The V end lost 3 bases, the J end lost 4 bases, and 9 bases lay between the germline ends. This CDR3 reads CASSFNWGETQYF. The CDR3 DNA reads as TGTGCCAGCAGTTTTAACTGGGGAGAGACCCAGTACTTC.

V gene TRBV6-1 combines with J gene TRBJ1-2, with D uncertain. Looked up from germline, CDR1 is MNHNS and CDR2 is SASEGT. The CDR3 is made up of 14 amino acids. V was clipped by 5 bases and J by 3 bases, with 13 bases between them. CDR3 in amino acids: CASSPHGLDYGYTF. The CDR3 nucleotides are TGTGCCAGCAGTCCACACGGACTTGACTATGGCTACACCTTC.

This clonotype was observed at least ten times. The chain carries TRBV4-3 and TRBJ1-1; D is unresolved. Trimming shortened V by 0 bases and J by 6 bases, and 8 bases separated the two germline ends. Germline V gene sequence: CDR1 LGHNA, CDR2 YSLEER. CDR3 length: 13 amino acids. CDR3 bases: TGCGCCAGCAGCCAAGACGGACGAGCTGAAGCTTTCTTT. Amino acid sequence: CASSQDGRAEAFF.

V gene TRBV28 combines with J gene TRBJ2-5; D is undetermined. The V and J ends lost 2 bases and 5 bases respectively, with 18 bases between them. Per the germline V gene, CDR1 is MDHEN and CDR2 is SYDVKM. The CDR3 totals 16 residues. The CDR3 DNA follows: TGTGCCAGCAGTTTACCACACGGATTGGGTGCGGAGACCCAGTACTTC. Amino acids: CASSLPHGLGAETQYF.

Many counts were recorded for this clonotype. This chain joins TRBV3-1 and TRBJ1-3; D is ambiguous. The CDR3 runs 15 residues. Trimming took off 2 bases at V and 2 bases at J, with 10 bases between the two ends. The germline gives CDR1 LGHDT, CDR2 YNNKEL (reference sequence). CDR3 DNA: TGTGCCAGCAGCCAACCGGATTACCCTGGAAACACCATATATTTT. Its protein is CASSQPDYPGNTIYF. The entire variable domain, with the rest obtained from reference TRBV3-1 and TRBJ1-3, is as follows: DTAVSQTPKYLVTQMGNDKSIKCEQNLGHDTMYWYKQDSKKFLKIMFSYNNKELIINETVPNRFSPKSPDKAHLNLHINSLELGDSAVYFCASSQPDYPGNTIYFGEGSWLTVV.

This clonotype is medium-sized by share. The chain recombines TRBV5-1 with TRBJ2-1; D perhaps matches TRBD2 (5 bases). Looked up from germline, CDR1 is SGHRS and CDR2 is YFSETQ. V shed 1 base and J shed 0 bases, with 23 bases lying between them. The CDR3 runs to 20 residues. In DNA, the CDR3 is TGCGCCAGCAGCTTGAATTGGGTTTCGGGCGGGCGCAGCTCCTACAATGAGCAGTTCTTC. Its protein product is CASSLNWVSGGRSSYNEQFF.

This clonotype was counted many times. The CDR3 protein is CASSHRGPTEAFF. The CDR3 DNA reads as TGCGCCAGCAGCCACAGGGGGCCCACTGAAGCTTTCTTT. The chain employs TRBV5-1 and TRBJ1-1; 9 bases agree with TRBD1. The CDR3 consists of 13 residues. CDR1 SGHRS and CDR2 YFSETQ come from the germline V gene. The V gene end was trimmed by 4 bases and the J gene end by 4 bases; junction bases not matched to a gene: 2. The full variable domain, with the rest looked up from reference TRBV5-1 and TRBJ1-1, is KAGVTQTPRYLIKTRGQQVTLSCSPISGHRSVSWYQQTPGQGLQFLFEYFSETQRNKGNFPGRFSGRQFSNSRSEMNVSTLELGDSALYLCASSHRGPTEAFFGQGTRLTVV.

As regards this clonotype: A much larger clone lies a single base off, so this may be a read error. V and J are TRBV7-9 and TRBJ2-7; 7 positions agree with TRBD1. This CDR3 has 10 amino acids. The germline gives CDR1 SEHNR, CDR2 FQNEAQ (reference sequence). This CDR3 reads CPTSTGSLGF. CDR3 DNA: TGTCCCACCTCGACAGGGAGTCTCGGATTC.

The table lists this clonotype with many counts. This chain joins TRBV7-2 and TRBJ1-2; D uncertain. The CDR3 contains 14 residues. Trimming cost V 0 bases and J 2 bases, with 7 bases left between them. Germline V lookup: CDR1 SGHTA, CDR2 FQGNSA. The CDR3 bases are TGTGCCAGCAGCTTAGCTACGGCAAACTATGGCTACACCTTC. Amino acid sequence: CASSLATANYGYTF.